This is a list of T cell receptor beta chains from one sample in a study of memory B cells and T cells in multiple sclerosis. Clones were sequenced by immunoSEQ multiplex PCR, and TCRdb holds only the in-frame ones, with some missing. This sample carries more than 6,500 clones, 58% of them seen once, and the ten largest clones take 30% to 35%. Sample: memory (CD45RO+) CD8+ T cells from blood. Every receptor here comes from a human donor with multiple sclerosis. CDR3s include the opening cysteine and the closing phenylalanine or tryptophan. Each record gives: D gene, clone size, V gene, J gene, CDR3 protein, CDR3 DNA. D genes are given only for firm matches. Where a row states a size, it is once, few, many or the class of an expanded clone; other rows omit it.

d_call: .
clone_size: .
v_call: TRBV6-6
j_call: TRBJ1-2
cdr3_aa: CASSYSTDSSSHYTF
cdr3_nt: TGTGCCAGCAGTTACTCGACAGACTCTTCATCGCACTACACCTTC

d_call: TRBD1
clone_size: large
v_call: TRBV2
j_call: TRBJ2-7
cdr3_aa: CASSEEGAGGEQYF
cdr3_nt: TGTGCCAGCAGTGAAGAGGGGGCAGGGGGCGAGCAGTACTTC

d_call: TRBD2
clone_size: .
v_call: TRBV5-4
j_call: TRBJ2-1
cdr3_aa: CASSFGSGLAYNEQFF
cdr3_nt: TGTGCCAGCAGCTTTGGATCGGGACTAGCTTACAATGAGCAGTTCTTC

d_call: TRBD1
clone_size: .
v_call: TRBV6-6
j_call: TRBJ1-1
cdr3_aa: CASTITGTGLWF
cdr3_nt: TGTGCCAGCACCATTACCGGGACAGGACTGTGGTTT

d_call: TRBD1
clone_size: .
v_call: TRBV27
j_call: TRBJ2-3
cdr3_aa: CASSHWTGGGPDTQYF
cdr3_nt: TGTGCCAGCAGTCATTGGACAGGGGGTGGCCCAGATACGCAGTATTTT

d_call: TRBD1
clone_size: .
v_call: TRBV5-1
j_call: TRBJ1-1
cdr3_aa: CASSWTGGTVTEAFF
cdr3_nt: TGCGCCAGCAGCTGGACAGGGGGCACGGTAACTGAAGCTTTCTTT

d_call: .
clone_size: once
v_call: TRBV6-5
j_call: TRBJ1-1
cdr3_aa: CASTPWAGVFTEAFF
cdr3_nt: TGTGCCAGCACCCCCTGGGCAGGGGTATTCACTGAAGCTTTCTTT

d_call: .
clone_size: few
v_call: TRBV28
j_call: TRBJ1-1
cdr3_aa: CASSLTGRGTEAFF
cdr3_nt: TGTGCCAGCAGTTTAACAGGAAGGGGAACTGAAGCTTTCTTT

d_call: .
clone_size: .
v_call: TRBV6-6
j_call: TRBJ1-3
cdr3_aa: CASSLNRQDGNTIYF
cdr3_nt: TGTGCCAGCAGCCTAAACAGGCAAGATGGAAACACCATATATTTT

d_call: TRBD1
clone_size: .
v_call: TRBV7-3
j_call: TRBJ1-5
cdr3_aa: CASSEPKQGAIQPQHF
cdr3_nt: TGTGCCAGCAGCGAACCTAAACAGGGGGCTATTCAGCCCCAGCATTTT

d_call: .
clone_size: .
v_call: TRBV4-1
j_call: TRBJ2-6
cdr3_aa: CASSRPGQIIYSGANVLTF
cdr3_nt: TGCGCCAGCAGCCGTCCCGGACAGATTATCTACTCTGGGGCCAACGTCCTGACTTTC

d_call: .
clone_size: few
v_call: TRBV15
j_call: TRBJ1-2
cdr3_aa: CATSRDRGGKDGYTF
cdr3_nt: TGTGCCACCAGCAGAGATAGGGGGGGCAAGGATGGCTACACCTTC

d_call: .
clone_size: .
v_call: TRBV7-6
j_call: TRBJ2-3
cdr3_aa: CASSLASISADTQYF
cdr3_nt: TGTGCCAGCAGCTTAGCGTCGATCAGCGCGGATACGCAGTATTTT

d_call: TRBD1
clone_size: .
v_call: TRBV5-1
j_call: TRBJ2-5
cdr3_aa: CASTQRTGTGDKETQYF
cdr3_nt: TGCGCCAGCACCCAAAGAACCGGGACAGGCGATAAAGAGACCCAGTACTTC

d_call: TRBD2
clone_size: few
v_call: TRBV4-2
j_call: TRBJ2-3
cdr3_aa: CASSQELAGGGTDTQYF
cdr3_nt: TGTGCCAGCAGCCAAGAATTGGCGGGAGGTGGCACAGATACGCAGTATTTT

d_call: .
clone_size: few
v_call: TRBV30
j_call: TRBJ2-1
cdr3_aa: CAWSGGVGHDEQFF
cdr3_nt: TGTGCCTGGAGTGGGGGGGTGGGCCACGATGAGCAGTTCTTC

d_call: .
clone_size: .
v_call: TRBV6-7
j_call: TRBJ2-2
cdr3_aa: CASTITGELFF
cdr3_nt: TGTGCCAGCACCATCACCGGGGAGCTGTTTTTT

d_call: .
clone_size: few
v_call: TRBV5-4
j_call: TRBJ2-1
cdr3_aa: CASSRPQTRGDNEQFF
cdr3_nt: TGTGCCAGCAGCCGGCCACAGACTAGAGGGGACAATGAGCAGTTCTTC

d_call: .
clone_size: few
v_call: TRBV18
j_call: TRBJ2-5
cdr3_aa: CASSGLGEETQYF
cdr3_nt: TGTGCCAGCTCAGGACTCGGGGAAGAGACCCAGTACTTC

d_call: TRBD1
clone_size: .
v_call: TRBV27
j_call: TRBJ2-4
cdr3_aa: CASSPDRANIQYF
cdr3_nt: TGTGCCAGCAGCCCGGACAGGGCAAACATTCAGTACTTC

d_call: TRBD1
clone_size: .
v_call: TRBV6-5
j_call: TRBJ2-7
cdr3_aa: CASSYGQGAPEQYF
cdr3_nt: TGTGCCAGCAGTTATGGACAGGGGGCACCCGAGCAGTACTTC

d_call: .
clone_size: few
v_call: TRBV6-8
j_call: TRBJ2-3
cdr3_aa: CASSYPPLARRGTDTQYF
cdr3_nt: TGTGCCAGCAGTTACCCCCCTTTGGCACGGAGGGGCACAGATACGCAGTATTTT

d_call: TRBD2
clone_size: .
v_call: TRBV27
j_call: TRBJ2-1
cdr3_aa: CASSLKLALSSYNEQFF
cdr3_nt: TGTGCCAGCAGTCTCAAACTAGCGCTGAGCTCCTACAATGAGCAGTTCTTC